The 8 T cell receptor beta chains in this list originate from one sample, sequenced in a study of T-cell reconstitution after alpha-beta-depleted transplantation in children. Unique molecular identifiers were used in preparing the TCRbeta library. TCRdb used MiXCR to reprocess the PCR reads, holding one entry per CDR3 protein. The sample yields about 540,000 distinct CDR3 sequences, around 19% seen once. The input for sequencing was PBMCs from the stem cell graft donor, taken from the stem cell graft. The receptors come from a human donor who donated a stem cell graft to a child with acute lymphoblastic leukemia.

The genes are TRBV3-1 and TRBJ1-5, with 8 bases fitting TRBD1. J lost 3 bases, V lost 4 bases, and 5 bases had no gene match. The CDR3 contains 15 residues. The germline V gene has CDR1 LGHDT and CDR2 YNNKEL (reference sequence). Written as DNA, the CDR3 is TGTGCCAGCAGCCGGTGGGACAGGCCCAATCAGCCCCAGCATTTT. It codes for CASSRWDRPNQPQHF.

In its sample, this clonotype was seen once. The CDR3 nucleotides read TGTGCCAGCCTCAAGAACTACGAGCAGTACTTC. It encodes CASLKNYEQYF. The J gene is TRBJ2-7, the V gene TRBV6-5; D call uncertain. The CDR3 totals 11 residues. Germline values: CDR1 MNHEY, CDR2 SVGAGI. V lost 8 bases, J lost 3 bases, and 8 bases lay in between.

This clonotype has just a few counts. Here the CDR3 DNA reads TGTGCCAGCAGCGTAGGCCTACACTCACCCCTCCACTTT. This translates into CASSVGLHSPLHF. The rearrangement links TRBV9 to TRBJ1-6; D uncertain. Trimming removed 0 bases from V and 10 bases from J, with 8 bases in between. Germline V lookup: CDR1 SGDLS, CDR2 YYNGEE. The CDR3 has 13 residues.

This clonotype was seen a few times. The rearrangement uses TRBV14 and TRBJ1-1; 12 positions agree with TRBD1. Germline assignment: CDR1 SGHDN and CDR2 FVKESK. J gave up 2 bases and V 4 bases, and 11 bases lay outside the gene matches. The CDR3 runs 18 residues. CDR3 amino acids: CASSPRWGTGGSNTEAFF. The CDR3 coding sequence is TGTGCCAGCAGCCCCCGCTGGGGGACAGGGGGCTCTAACACTGAAGCTTTCTTT.

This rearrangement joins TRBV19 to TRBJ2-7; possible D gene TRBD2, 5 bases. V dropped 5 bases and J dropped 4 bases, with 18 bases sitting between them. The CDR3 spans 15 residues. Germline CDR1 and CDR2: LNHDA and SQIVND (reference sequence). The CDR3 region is CASSPRLRVVYEQYF. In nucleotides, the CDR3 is TGTGCCAGTAGTCCACGACTGCGGGTGGTTTACGAGCAGTACTTC.

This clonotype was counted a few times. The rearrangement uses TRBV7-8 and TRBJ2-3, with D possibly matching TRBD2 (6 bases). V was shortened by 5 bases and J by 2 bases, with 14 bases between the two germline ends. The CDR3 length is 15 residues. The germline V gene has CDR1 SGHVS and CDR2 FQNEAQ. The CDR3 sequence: CASSARDSYTDTQYF. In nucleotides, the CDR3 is TGTGCCAGCAGCGCCCGGGACTCTTACACAGATACGCAGTATTTT.

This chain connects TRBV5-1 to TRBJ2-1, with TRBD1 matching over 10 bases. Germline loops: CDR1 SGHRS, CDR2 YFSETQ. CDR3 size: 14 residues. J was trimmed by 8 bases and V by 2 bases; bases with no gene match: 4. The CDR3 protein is CASSFRDRGDEQFF. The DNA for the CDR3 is TGCGCCAGCAGCTTCCGGGACAGGGGCGATGAGCAGTTCTTC.

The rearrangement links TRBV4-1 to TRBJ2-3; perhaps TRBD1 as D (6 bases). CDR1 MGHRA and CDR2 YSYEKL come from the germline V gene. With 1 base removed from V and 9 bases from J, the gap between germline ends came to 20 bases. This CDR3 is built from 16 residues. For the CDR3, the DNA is TGCGCCAGCAGCCAAGGGTGGGGGCTAGGTCCGGGGACGCAGTATTTT. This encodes CASSQGWGLGPGTQYF.